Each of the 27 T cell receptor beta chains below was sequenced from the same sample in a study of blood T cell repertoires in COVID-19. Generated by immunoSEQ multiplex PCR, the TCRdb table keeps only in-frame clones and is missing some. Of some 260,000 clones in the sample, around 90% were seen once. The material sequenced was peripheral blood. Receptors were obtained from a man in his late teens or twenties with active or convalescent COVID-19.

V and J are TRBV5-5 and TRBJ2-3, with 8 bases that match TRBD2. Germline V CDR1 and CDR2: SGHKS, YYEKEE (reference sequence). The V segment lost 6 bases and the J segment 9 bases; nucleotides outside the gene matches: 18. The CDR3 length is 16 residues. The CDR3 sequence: CASTNTGTRSLGTQYF. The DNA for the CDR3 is TGTGCCAGCACCAACACCGGGACTAGATCTCTTGGGACGCAGTATTTT.

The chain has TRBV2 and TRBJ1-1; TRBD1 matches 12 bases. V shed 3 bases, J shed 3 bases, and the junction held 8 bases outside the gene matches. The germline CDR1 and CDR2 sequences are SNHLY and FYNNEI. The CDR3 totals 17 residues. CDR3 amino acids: CASSDGGTGGRDTEAFF. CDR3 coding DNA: TGTGCCAGCAGTGATGGTGGGACAGGGGGCAGGGACACTGAAGCTTTCTTT.

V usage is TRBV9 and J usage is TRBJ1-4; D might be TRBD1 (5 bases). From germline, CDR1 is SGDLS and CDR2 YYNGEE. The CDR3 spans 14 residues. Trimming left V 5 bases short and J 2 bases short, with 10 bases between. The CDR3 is CASSDDSTNEKLFF. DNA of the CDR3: TGTGCCAGCAGTGATGACAGTACTAATGAAAAACTGTTTTTT.

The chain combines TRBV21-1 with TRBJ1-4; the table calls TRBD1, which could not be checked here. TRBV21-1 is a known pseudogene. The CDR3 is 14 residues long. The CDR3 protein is CASSNSQGAEKLFF. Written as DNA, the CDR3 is TGTGCCAGCAGCAATAGCCAGGGTGCTGAAAAACTGTTTTTT.

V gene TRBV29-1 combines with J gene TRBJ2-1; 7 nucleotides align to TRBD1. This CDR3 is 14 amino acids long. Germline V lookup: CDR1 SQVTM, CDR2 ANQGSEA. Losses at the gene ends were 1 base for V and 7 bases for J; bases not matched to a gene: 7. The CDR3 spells CSVEGNEGANEQFF. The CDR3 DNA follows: TGCAGCGTTGAAGGGAATGAGGGGGCAAATGAGCAGTTCTTC.

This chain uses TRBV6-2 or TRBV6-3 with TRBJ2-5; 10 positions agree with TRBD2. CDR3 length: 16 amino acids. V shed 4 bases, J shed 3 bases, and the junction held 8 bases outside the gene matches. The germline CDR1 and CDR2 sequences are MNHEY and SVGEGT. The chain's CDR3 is CASSSPGLAYEETQYF. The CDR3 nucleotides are TGTGCCAGCAGTTCACCGGGACTAGCGTACGAAGAGACCCAGTACTTC.

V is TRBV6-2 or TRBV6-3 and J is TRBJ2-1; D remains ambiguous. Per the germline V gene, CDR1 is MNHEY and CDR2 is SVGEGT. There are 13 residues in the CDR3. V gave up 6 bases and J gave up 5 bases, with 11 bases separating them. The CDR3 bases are TGTGCCAGCAGCTCAAACCCTAACAATGAGCAGTTCTTC. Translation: CASSSNPNNEQFF.

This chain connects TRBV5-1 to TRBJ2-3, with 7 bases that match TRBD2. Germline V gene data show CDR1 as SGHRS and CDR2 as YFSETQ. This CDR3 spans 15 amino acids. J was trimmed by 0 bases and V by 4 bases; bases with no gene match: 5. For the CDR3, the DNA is TGCGCCAGCAGCCTGGGCGGGGGTAGCACAGATACGCAGTATTTT. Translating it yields CASSLGGGSTDTQYF.

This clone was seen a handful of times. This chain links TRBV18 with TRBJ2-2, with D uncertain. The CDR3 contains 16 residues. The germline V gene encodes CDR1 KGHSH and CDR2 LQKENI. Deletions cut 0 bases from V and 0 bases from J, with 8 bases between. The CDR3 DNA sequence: TGTGCCAGCTCACCACCGTACAGTCCGAACACCGGGGAGCTGTTTTTT. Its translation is CASSPPYSPNTGELFF.

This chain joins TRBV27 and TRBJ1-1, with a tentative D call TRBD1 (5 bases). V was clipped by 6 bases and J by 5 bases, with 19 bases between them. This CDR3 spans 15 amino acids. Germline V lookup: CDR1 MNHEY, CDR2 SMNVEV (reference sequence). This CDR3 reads CASSLRDRGVTEAFF. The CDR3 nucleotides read TGTGCCAGCAGCCTCCGAGACCGGGGGGTTACTGAAGCTTTCTTT.

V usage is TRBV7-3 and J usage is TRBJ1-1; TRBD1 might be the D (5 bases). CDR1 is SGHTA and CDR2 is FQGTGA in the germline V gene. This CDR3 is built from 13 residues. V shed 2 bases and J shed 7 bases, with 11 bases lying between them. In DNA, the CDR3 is TGTGCCAGCAGCTTAGGGGGAGGGATTGAAGCTTTCTTT. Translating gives CASSLGGGIEAFF.

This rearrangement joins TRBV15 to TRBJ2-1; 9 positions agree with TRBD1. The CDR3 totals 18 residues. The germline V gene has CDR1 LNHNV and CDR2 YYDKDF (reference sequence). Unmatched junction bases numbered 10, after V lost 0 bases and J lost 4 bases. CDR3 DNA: TGTGCCACCAGCAGAGATCCCTCACAGGGGGCGGTGTACAATGAGCAGTTCTTC. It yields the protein CATSRDPSQGAVYNEQFF.

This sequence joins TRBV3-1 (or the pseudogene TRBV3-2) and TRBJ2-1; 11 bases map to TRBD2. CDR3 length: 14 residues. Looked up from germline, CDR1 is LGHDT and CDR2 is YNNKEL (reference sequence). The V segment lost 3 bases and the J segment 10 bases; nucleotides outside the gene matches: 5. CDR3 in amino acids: CASSHETSGAEQFF. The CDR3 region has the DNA TGTGCCAGCAGCCACGAGACTAGCGGGGCCGAGCAGTTCTTC.

The CDR3 is CASRALNYGYTF. Written as DNA, the CDR3 is TGTGCCAGCCGAGCACTTAACTATGGCTACACCTTC. The V gene is TRBV28, the J gene TRBJ1-2; D call uncertain. The CDR3 extends over 12 amino acids. The V and J ends lost 8 bases and 1 base respectively, with 8 bases between them. The germline V gene has CDR1 MDHEN and CDR2 SYDVKM.

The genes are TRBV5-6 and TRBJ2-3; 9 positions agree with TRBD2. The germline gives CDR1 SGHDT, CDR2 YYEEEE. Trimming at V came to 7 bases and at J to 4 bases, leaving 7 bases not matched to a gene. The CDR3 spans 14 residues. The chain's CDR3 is CASLGGLAPDTQYF. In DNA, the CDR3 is TGTGCCAGCCTGGGGGGACTAGCCCCAGATACGCAGTATTTT.

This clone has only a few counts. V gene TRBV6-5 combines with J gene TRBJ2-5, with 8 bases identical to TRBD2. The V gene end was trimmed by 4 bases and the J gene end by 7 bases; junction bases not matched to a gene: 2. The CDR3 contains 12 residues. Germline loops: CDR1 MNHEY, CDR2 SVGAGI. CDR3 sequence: CASSSGGRTQYF. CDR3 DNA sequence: TGTGCCAGCAGTTCGGGGGGGCGGACCCAGTACTTC.

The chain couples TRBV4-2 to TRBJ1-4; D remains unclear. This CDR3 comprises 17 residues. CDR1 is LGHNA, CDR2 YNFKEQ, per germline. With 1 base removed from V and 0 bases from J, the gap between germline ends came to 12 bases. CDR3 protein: CASSQASLLATNEKLFF. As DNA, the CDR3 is TGTGCCAGCAGCCAAGCTAGTTTGTTGGCAACTAATGAAAAACTGTTTTTT.

This CDR3 reads CASSPGLEAFF. The CDR3 nucleotides read TGTGCCAGCAGCCCAGGTTTAGAAGCTTTCTTT. The rearrangement uses TRBV7-8 and TRBJ1-1; D remains unclear. Germline-derived CDR1 and CDR2 are SGHVS and FQNEAQ. This CDR3 spans 11 amino acids. Trimming took 5 bases from V and 8 from J, leaving 9 bases between them.

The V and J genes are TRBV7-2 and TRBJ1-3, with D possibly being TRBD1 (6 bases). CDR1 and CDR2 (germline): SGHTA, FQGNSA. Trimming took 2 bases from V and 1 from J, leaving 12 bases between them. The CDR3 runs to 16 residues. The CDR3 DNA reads TGTGCCAGCAGCTTACCGAGCCAGGGGTCTGGAAACACCATATATTTT. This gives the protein CASSLPSQGSGNTIYF.

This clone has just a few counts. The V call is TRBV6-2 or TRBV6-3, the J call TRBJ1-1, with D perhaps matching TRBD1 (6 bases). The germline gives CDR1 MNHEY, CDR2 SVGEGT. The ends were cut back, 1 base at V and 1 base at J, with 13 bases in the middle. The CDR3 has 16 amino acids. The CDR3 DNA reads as TGTGCCAGCAGTTACTACCCGGGACACCCGAACACTGAAGCTTTCTTT. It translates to CASSYYPGHPNTEAFF.

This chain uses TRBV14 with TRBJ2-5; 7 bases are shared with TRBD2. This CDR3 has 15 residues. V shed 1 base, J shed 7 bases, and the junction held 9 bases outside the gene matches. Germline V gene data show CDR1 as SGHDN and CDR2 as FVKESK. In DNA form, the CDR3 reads TGTGCCAGCAGCCAAGTTGCGGGGGTTCTCGGGACCCAGTACTTC. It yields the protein CASSQVAGVLGTQYF.

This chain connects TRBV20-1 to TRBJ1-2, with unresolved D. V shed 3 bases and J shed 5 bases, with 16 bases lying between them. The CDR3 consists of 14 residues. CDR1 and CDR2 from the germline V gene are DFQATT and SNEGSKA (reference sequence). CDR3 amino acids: CSASPPGLVYGYTF. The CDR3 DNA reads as TGCAGTGCTAGTCCTCCGGGGTTGGTATATGGCTACACCTTC.

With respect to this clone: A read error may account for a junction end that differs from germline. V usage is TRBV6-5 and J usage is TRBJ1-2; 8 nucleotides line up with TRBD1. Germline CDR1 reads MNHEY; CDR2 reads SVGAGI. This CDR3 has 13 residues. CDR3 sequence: CVSSRDRGYGYTF. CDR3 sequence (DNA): TGTGTCAGCAGCCGTGACAGGGGCTATGGCTACACCTTC.

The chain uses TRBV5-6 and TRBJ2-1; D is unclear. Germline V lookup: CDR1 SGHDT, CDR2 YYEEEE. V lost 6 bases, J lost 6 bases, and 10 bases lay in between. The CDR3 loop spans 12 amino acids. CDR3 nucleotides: TGTGCCAGCAACCCGTCGAGCAATGAGCAGTTCTTC. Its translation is CASNPSSNEQFF.

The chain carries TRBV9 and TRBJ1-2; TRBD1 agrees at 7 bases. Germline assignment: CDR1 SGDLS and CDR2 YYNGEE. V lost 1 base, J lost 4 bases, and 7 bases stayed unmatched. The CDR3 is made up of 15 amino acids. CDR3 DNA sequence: TGTGCCAGCAGCGTAACGACAGGGCCTTTCTATGGCTACACCTTC. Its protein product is CASSVTTGPFYGYTF.

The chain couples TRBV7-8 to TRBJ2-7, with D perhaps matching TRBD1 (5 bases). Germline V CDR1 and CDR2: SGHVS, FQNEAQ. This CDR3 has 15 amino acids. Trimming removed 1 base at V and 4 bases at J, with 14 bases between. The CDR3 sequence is CASSLGGSASYEQYF. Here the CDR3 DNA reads TGTGCCAGCAGCTTAGGGGGCAGCGCATCTTACGAGCAGTACTTC.

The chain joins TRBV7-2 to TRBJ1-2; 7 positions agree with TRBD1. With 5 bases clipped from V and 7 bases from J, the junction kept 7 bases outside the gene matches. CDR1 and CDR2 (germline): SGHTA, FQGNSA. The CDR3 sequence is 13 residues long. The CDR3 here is CASSLDRVTGYTF. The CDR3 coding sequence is TGTGCCAGCAGCCTCGACAGGGTTACTGGCTACACCTTC.